This paragraph covers one TCR beta chain sequence. The method was immunoSEQ multiplex PCR; TCRdb's version includes in-frame clones alone and lacks a portion of them. The sample records tens of thousands of clones, 90% to 95% being singletons. The data derive from a study of technical replicates of blood from a handful of donors. This CDR3 has 16 residues. Deletions cut 7 bases from V and 0 bases from J, with 16 bases between. From germline, CDR1 is SNHLY and CDR2 FYNNEI. Material: T cells isolated from PBMCs. V usage is TRBV2 and J usage is TRBJ2-1; no firm D call. This TCR was sampled from a human donor in good health. The CDR3, as DNA: TGTGCCAGCACTCCGAAAGACGCTAGCTCCTACAATGAGCAGTTCTTC. Protein product: CASTPKDASSYNEQFF.